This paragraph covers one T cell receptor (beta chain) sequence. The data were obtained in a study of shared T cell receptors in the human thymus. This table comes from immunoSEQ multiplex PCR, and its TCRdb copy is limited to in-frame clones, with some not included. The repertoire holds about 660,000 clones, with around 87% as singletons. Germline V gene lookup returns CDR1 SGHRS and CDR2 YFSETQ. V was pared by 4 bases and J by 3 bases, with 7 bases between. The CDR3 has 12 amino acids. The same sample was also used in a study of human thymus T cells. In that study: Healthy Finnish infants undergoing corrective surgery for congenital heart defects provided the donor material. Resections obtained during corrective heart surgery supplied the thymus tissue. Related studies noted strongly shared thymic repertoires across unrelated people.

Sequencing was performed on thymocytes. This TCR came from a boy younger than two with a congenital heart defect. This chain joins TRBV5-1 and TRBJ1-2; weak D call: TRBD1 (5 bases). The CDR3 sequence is CASSPGDYGYTF. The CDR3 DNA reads TGCGCCAGCAGCCCGGGGGACTATGGCTACACCTTC.